These 7 T cell receptor beta chains came from one sample sequenced in a study of T cell responses to AZD1222 COVID-19 vaccine. Sequencing was performed with immunoSEQ multiplex PCR; in TCRdb, only in-frame clones are kept and a portion is missing. The sample holds approximately 130,000 clones; roughly 92% are singletons and the top ten take around 1.1%. This specimen was peripheral blood, taken 28 days after the second AZD1222 dose. Source of these receptors: an adult who received the AZD1222 COVID-19 vaccine.

This clone has more than one count but fewer than ten. CDR3 loop: CATSDDEGFERTDTQYF. CDR3 in DNA: TGTGCCACCAGTGACGACGAAGGATTCGAGCGGACAGATACGCAGTATTTT. This sequence joins TRBV24-1 and TRBJ2-3, with D maybe TRBD2 (5 bases). The CDR3 has 17 amino acids. Trimming took off 4 bases at V and 3 bases at J, with 19 bases between the two ends. Germline values: CDR1 KGHDR, CDR2 SFDVKD.

CDR3 protein: CASSSNPGQGETQYF. The CDR3 region has the DNA TGCGCCAGCAGCTCTAACCCTGGACAGGGGGAGACCCAGTACTTC. The genes are TRBV5-1 and TRBJ2-5, with 9 bases fitting TRBD1. CDR1 is SGHRS and CDR2 is YFSETQ in the germline V gene. The CDR3 is made up of 15 amino acids. V lost 3 bases and J lost 5; bases outside the gene matches: 8.

This clone was picked up one time. This sequence joins TRBV5-6 and TRBJ2-7, with TRBD2 matching over 8 bases. This CDR3 is built from 15 residues. The trim removed 1 base at V and 4 bases at J, leaving 7 bases unmatched. Per germline, CDR1 SGHDT and CDR2 YYEEEE. Here the CDR3 DNA reads TGTGCCAGCAGCTTGCTGGCGGGAGGTTTTTACGAGCAGTACTTC. Protein product: CASSLLAGGFYEQYF.

The chain employs TRBV7-8 and TRBJ2-7, with D maybe TRBD2 (6 bases). The germline CDR1 and CDR2 sequences are SGHVS and FQNEAQ. CDR3 length: 13 residues. The V end lost 3 bases, the J end lost 3 bases, and 9 bases lay between the germline ends. The CDR3 is CASSLLGGYEQYF. CDR3 DNA sequence: TGTGCCAGCAGCTTGCTGGGAGGCTACGAGCAGTACTTC.

The CDR3 sequence: CASKAEPTNEKLFF. CDR3 in DNA: TGTGCCAGCAAGGCAGAACCAACTAATGAAAAACTGTTTTTT. The rearrangement joins TRBV2 to TRBJ1-4; no definite D call. V dropped 7 bases and J dropped 0 bases, with 9 bases sitting between them. Germline CDR1 is SNHLY and CDR2 is FYNNEI. This CDR3 spans 14 amino acids.

For the CDR3, the DNA is TGTGCCAGCAGTGACTCTGGGGAGAGCACAGATACGCAGTATTTT. This sequence encodes CASSDSGESTDTQYF. The chain has TRBV6-4 and TRBJ2-3; D may be TRBD2 (5 bases). V shed 0 bases and J shed 0 bases, with 7 bases lying between them. The CDR3 totals 15 residues. CDR1 is MRHNA and CDR2 is SNTAGT in the germline V gene.

V usage is TRBV7-9 and J usage is TRBJ2-7, with a possible D match to TRBD2 (5 bases). The ends were cut back, 5 bases at V and 2 bases at J, with 10 bases in the middle. The CDR3 length is 13 residues. From germline, CDR1 is SEHNR and CDR2 FQNEAQ (reference sequence). In nucleotides, the CDR3 is TGTGCCAGCAGCCTCCGAGGGACCTACGAGCAGTACTTC. The encoded protein is CASSLRGTYEQYF.